This TCR beta chain was recovered during a study of T cells in Graves' hyperthyroidism and ophthalmopathy. This clonotype was counted ten times or more. Its specificity is not known. RNA transcripts served as the template for amplifying TCR beta CDR3 regions. Carried out on the TCR CDR3, a first-round RT-PCR used the HTBI primer set. In TCRdb, the multiplex PCR reads were re-called with MiXCR into one record per CDR3 protein. This table holds about half a million distinct CDR3 sequences, around a quarter found once. Overall study results and limits: Stable hyperthyroidism and ophthalmopathy were separated using 13 V-J signatures. Blood also carried most thyroid clonotypes expanded above 0.001.

Trimming removed 3 bases from V and 0 bases from J, with 8 bases in between. The length of the CDR3 is 14 residues. The germline CDR1 and CDR2 sequences are LGHNA and YNFKEQ. Those patients with uncontrolled infection, other autoimmune disease, pregnancy or lactation were excluded. Fresh peripheral blood, around 11 ml of it, supplied the PBMCs. The chain combines TRBV4-2 with TRBJ1-1; D possibly corresponds to TRBD1 (6 bases). The sample taken for sequencing was blood. This receptor was identified in a woman under 40 with Graves' ophthalmopathy. As DNA, the CDR3 is TGTGCCAGCAGCCACCGGACAGTGAACACTGAAGCTTTCTTT. It is translated as CASSHRTVNTEAFF.